These 18 T cell receptor beta chains were all obtained from the same sample, sequenced in a study of tumor and adjacent non-tumor tissue in lung cancer. The template was RNA from unsorted bulk tissue. A modified ARM-PCR protocol with three rounds of nested PCR amplified TCRbeta. TCRdb analysed the multiplex PCR reads with MiXCR anew, one entry per CDR3 protein. The sample comprises over 110,000 distinct CDR3 sequences, approximately 70% of which are singletons, and roughly 20% rests with the top ten. Material: lung tumor tissue. These receptors all stem from a man between 60 and 75 years old with small cell lung cancer.

For this clonotype: Germline is not matched at one junction end, which may reflect a read error. This sequence joins TRBV7-9 and TRBJ2-7, with D possibly being TRBD1 (5 bases). There are 12 residues in the CDR3. Germline-derived CDR1 and CDR2 are SEHNR and FQNEAQ (reference sequence). CDR3 coding DNA: TGTGCCAGCAGCGTCCAGGGTTACGACCAGTACTTC. Protein product: CASSVQGYDQYF.

Remarks on this clonotype: Germline is not matched at one junction end, which may reflect a read error. V usage is TRBV11-2 and J usage is TRBJ2-1; 9 positions agree with TRBD2. The CDR3 sequence is 16 residues long. The germline gives CDR1 SGHAT, CDR2 FQNNGV. CDR3 coding DNA: TGTGCCAGCAGCGGGATAGCGGGAGATGCGTACAATGAGCGGTTCTTC. It encodes CASSGIAGDAYNERFF. Full variable domain (outside the CDR3, taken from reference TRBV11-2 and TRBJ2-1): EAGVAQSPRYKIIEKRQSVAFWCNPISGHATLYWYQQILGQGPKLLIQFQNNGVVDDSQLPKDRFSAERLKGVDSTLKIQPAKLEDSAVYLCASSGIAGDAYNERFFGPGTRLTVL.

This clonotype was counted only a few times. The chain carries TRBV4-2 and TRBJ2-1, with TRBD2 matching over 8 bases. The CDR3 has 15 amino acids. CDR1 LGHNA and CDR2 YNFKEQ come from the germline V gene. V lost 2 bases and J lost 4; bases outside the gene matches: 4. In DNA form, the CDR3 reads TGTGCCAGCAGCCAAAGCGGGACTAGTTACAATGAGCAGTTCTTC. The encoded protein is CASSQSGTSYNEQFF.

Notes on this clonotype: The germline gene is not matched at one end of the junction; a read error may be the cause. V usage is TRBV11-2 and J usage is TRBJ2-2, with 7 bases aligning to TRBD2. The CDR3 loop spans 14 amino acids. Per the germline V gene, CDR1 is SGHAT and CDR2 is FQNNGV. CDR3 protein: CVSSFLAETGGLFF. Here the CDR3 DNA reads TGTGTCAGCAGCTTTCTAGCGGAGACCGGGGGGCTGTTTTTT.

V usage is TRBV29-1 and J usage is TRBJ1-1; the match to TRBD1 covers 8 bases. The CDR3 spans 12 residues. Germline CDR1 reads SQVTM; CDR2 reads ANQGSEA. V shed 7 bases and J 10 bases; nucleotides not matched to a gene: 11. The CDR3 sequence is CSAGLQGARAFF. In DNA form, the CDR3 reads TGCAGCGCTGGATTGCAGGGGGCAAGAGCTTTCTTT.

This chain connects TRBV20-1 to TRBJ2-1; 11 bases map to TRBD2. The V segment lost 5 bases and the J segment 4 bases; nucleotides outside the gene matches: 4. Looked up from germline, CDR1 is DFQATT and CDR2 is SNEGSKA (reference sequence). The CDR3 contains 14 residues. The CDR3 here is CSALTSGAYNEQFF. The CDR3 DNA sequence: TGCAGTGCTTTGACTAGCGGGGCATACAATGAGCAGTTCTTC.

In regard to this clonotype: It may be a read error: a sequence one base away is much more abundant. The chain has TRBV6-2 or TRBV6-3 and TRBJ2-1; 7 nucleotides agree with TRBD2. The CDR3 length is 13 residues. Trimming removed 11 bases from V and 3 bases from J; junction bases left unmatched: 7. CDR1 and CDR2 from the germline V gene are MNHEY and SVGEGT. This CDR3 reads CASWRENYNEQFF. Written as DNA, the CDR3 is TGTGCCTCCTGGCGGGAGAACTACAATGAGCAGTTCTTC.

The rearrangement uses TRBV4-1 and TRBJ1-1; D might be TRBD1 (6 bases). Germline V gives CDR1 MGHRA, CDR2 YSYEKL. The CDR3 is made up of 14 amino acids. CDR3 nucleotides: TGCGCAGGCAGCCAACAGCAGGGGAGTACTGAAGCTTTCTTT. Translation gives CAGSQQQGSTEAFF.

On this clonotype itself: No conserved phenylalanine or tryptophan is present at the end of the CDR3, so a read error is the likely explanation. CDR3 region: CSVARGVSYEQYL. The CDR3 DNA reads TGCAGCGTTGCCAGGGGCGTCTCATACGAGCAGTACCTC. J is TRBJ2-7 and V is TRBV29-1, with D maybe TRBD1 (6 bases). The CDR3 covers 13 residues. Germline loops: CDR1 SQVTM, CDR2 ANQGSEA. With 4 bases removed from V and 4 bases from J, the gap between germline ends came to 14 bases.

The J gene is TRBJ2-1, the V gene TRBV20-1, with TRBD2 identical over 9 bases. The CDR3 spans 16 residues. Per the germline V gene, CDR1 is DFQATT and CDR2 is SNEGSKA (reference sequence). The CDR3 nucleotides are TGCTATGCTAGAGAAGCTAGCGGGATAAGGGTCAATGAGCAGTTCTTC. Encoded protein: CYAREASGIRVNEQFF.

With respect to this clonotype: This may arise from a read error, as a much more abundant clone is one base away. J is TRBJ2-7 and V is TRBV20-1; D possibly corresponds to TRBD2 (5 bases). The CDR3 is 14 amino acids. The V end was cut by 0 bases, the J end by 0 bases, with 9 bases between. From germline, CDR1 is DFQATT and CDR2 SNEGSKA (reference sequence). CDR3 DNA sequence: TGCAGTGCTAGAGATCTCGGGAACTCCTACGAGCAGTACGTC. Translating it yields CSARDLGNSYEQYV.

The V gene is TRBV20-1, the J gene TRBJ2-5; TRBD2 matches 12 bases. The germline gives CDR1 DFQATT, CDR2 SNEGSKA (reference sequence). This CDR3 has 17 amino acids. The DNA for the CDR3 is TGCATAGCCCGGGGGACTAGCGGGCTCGGACTTAAAGAGACCCAGTACTTC. This encodes CIARGTSGLGLKETQYF.

This clonotype turned up a few times. The chain uses TRBV6-5 and TRBJ1-2, with D perhaps matching TRBD1 (5 bases). V dropped 1 base and J dropped 8 bases, with 17 bases sitting between them. CDR1 is MNHEY and CDR2 is SVGAGI in the germline V gene. CDR3 length equals 15 residues. The DNA of the CDR3 is TGTGCCAGCAGTTACTATGGGGAGGCAGGGAAAGGCTACACCTTC. Translation gives CASSYYGEAGKGYTF.

This clonotype qualifies as medium-sized. At one boundary the junction diverges from the germline segment, which might be a read error. V gene TRBV11-1 combines with J gene TRBJ1-1; unclear D gene. From germline, CDR1 is SGHAT and CDR2 FQDESV (reference sequence). CDR3 length: 15 amino acids. The CDR3 protein is CASSYLPPKNSEAFF. CDR3 in DNA: TGTGCCAGCAGCTATTTACCACCTAAGAACAGTGAAGCTTTCTTT.

The chain carries TRBV6-5 and TRBJ1-5; D unclear. V was pared by 5 bases and J by 7 bases, with 21 bases between. The CDR3 totals 16 residues. The V gene's germline CDR1 is MNHEY and CDR2 SVGAGI. The CDR3 region is CASSVTLRIRRQPQHF. The CDR3 DNA follows: TGTGCCAGCAGTGTAACCCTCAGGATAAGAAGGCAGCCCCAGCATTTT.

This clonotype was observed many times. The chain links TRBV20-1 to TRBJ2-1, with D maybe TRBD2 (6 bases). V dropped 6 bases and J dropped 12 bases, with 24 bases sitting between them. The CDR3 extends over 14 amino acids. CDR1 is DFQATT, CDR2 SNEGSKA, per germline (reference sequence). In DNA form, the CDR3 reads TGCAGTGCCCCTAGGGGAGACGGGGGAATCGTGCAGTTCTTC. It translates to CSAPRGDGGIVQFF.

About this clonotype: A junction end diverges from the germline sequence, so it may reflect a read error. The chain recombines TRBV5-4 with TRBJ1-6; 8 bases line up with TRBD1. This CDR3 has 19 amino acids. In germline, CDR1 is SGHNT, CDR2 YYREEE (reference sequence). As DNA, the CDR3 is TGTGCCAGCACCTTTACCAAAAGCGCGCCGGACAGGGCGAATTCACGCCTCCACTTT. It codes for CASTFTKSAPDRANSRLHF.

This clonotype was counted ten times or more. This chain joins TRBV11-2 and TRBJ2-1; possible D gene TRBD1, 5 bases. V was clipped by 0 bases and J by 2 bases, with 8 bases between them. The germline gives CDR1 SGHAT, CDR2 FQNNGV. The CDR3 runs 15 residues. The CDR3 loop reads CASSLDRATYNEQFF. In DNA form, the CDR3 reads TGTGCCAGCAGCTTAGACAGGGCGACCTACAATGAGCAGTTCTTC.